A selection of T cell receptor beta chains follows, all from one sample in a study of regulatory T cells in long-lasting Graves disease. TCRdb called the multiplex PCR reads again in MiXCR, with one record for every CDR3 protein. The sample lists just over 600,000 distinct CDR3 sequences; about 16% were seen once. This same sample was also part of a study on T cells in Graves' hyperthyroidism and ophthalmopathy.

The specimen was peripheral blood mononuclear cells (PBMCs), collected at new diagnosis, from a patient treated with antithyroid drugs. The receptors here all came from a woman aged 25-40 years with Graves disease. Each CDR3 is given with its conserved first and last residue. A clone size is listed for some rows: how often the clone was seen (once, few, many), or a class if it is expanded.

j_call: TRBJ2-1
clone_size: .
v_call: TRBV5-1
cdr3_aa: CASSIRDLNNEQFF

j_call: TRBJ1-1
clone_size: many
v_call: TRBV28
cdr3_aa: CASSGTGGYSEAFF

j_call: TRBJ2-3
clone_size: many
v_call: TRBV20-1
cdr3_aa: CSARDHLTDTQYF

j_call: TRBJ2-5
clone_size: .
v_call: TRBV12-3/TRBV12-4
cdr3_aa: CASSSGTVETQYF

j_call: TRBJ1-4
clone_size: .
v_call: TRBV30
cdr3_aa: CAWMGTANPRYFEKLFF

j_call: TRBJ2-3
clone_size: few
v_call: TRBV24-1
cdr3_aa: CATSDRTSAADTQYF

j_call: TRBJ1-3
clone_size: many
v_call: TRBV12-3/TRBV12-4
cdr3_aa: CASSLRWANTIYF

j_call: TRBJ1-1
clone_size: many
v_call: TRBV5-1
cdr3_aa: CASRGAANTEAFF

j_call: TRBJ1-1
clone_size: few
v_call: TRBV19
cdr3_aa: CATKGRGGLNTEAFF

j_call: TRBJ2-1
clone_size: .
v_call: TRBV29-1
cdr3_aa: CSVLGTSKNEQFF

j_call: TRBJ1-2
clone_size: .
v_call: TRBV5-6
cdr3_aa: CASSFRRTRGPIYGYTF

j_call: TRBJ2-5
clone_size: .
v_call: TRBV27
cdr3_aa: CASRYRSGRAGRETQYF

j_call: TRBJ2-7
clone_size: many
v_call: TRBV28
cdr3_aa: CASSFGQILYEQYF

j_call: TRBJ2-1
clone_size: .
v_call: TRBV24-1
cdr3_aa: CATSEPTDNNNEQFF

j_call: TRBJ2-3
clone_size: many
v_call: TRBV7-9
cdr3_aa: CASSLVGGFTDTQYF

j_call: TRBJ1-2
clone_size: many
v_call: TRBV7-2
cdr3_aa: CASSLGVANYGYTF

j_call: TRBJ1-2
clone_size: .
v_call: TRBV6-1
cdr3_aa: CASDKGGTNYGYTF

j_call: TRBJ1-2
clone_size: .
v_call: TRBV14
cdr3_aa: CASSQDGTDYPRLYGYTF

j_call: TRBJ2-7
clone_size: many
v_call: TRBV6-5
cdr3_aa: CASSYSGRGSSYEQYF

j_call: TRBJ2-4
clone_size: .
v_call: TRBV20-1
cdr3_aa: CSAMSGDIQYF

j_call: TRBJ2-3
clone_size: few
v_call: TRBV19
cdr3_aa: CASTRGDTQYF

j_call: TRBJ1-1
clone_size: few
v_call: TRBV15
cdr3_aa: CATSPRTRNTEAFF

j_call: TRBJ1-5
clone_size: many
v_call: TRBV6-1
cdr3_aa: CASSVGQGGAPQHF

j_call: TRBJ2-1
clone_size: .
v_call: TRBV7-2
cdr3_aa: CASSLDDRLAVHNEQFF

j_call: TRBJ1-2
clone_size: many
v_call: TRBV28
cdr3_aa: CASRTGTPSGYTF

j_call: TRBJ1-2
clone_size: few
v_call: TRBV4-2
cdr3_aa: CASSQIGTGFGGYTF

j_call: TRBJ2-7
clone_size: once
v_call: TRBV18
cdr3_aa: CASSSLRALFEQYF

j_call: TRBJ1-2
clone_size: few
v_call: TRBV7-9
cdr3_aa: CASSLLYSNYGYTF

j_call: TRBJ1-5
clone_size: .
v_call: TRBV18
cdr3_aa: CASSPNGGSQQPQHF

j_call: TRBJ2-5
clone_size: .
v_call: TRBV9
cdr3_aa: CASSEGGIQETQYF

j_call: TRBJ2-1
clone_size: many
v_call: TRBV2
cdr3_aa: CASRELAGTYNEQFF

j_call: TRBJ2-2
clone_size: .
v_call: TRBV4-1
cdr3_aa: CASSQRTDLNTGELFF

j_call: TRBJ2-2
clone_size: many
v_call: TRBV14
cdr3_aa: CASSPHRGSVYTGELFF

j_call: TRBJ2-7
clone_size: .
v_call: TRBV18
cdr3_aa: CASSPRDRLSYEQYF

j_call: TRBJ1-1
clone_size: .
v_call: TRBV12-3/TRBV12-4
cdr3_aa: CASSGTGAEAFF

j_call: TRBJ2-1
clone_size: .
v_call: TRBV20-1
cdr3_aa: CSARGINEQFF

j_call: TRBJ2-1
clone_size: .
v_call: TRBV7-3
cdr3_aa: CASSRPVALGALGQHYNEQFF

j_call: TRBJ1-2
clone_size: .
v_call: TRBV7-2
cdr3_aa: CASSTTGGFGGYTF

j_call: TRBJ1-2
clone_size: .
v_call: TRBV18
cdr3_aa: CASSPSRGQMNGYTF

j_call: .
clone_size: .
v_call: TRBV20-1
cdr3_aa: CSASQGADLYEQYF

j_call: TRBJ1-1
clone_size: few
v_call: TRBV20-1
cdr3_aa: CSAPLLWDTEAFF

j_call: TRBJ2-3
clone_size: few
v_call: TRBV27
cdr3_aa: CASRYGTGRWYF

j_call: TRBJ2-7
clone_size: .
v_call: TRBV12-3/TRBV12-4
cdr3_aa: CASSLQQVYEQYF

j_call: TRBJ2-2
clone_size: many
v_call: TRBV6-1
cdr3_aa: CASRHPLAGGPGELFF

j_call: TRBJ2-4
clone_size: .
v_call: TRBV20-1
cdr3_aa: CSAVSSGLAGEVGIQYF

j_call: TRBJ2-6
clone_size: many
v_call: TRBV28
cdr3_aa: CASSLAGHSGANVLTF

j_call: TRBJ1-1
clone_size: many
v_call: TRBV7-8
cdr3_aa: CASSLGPGGLNTEAFF

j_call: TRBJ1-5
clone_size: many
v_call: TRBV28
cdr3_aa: CASSTGQGSNQPQHF

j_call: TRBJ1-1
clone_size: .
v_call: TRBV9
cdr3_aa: CASSEGGSNTEAFF

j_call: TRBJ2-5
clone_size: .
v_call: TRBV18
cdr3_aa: CASSPGLLETQYF

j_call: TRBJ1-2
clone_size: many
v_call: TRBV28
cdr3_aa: CASSPPDRRYYGYTF

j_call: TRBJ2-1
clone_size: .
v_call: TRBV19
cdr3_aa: CASNRTTGALTYNEQFF